In its sample, the clone carrying this TCR beta chain was seen many times. Sorted naive CD8 T cells, roughly 20,000 to 1,100,000, were sequenced from 10%, 30% or 50% RNA. CD8+CD4-CCR7+CD45RA+ sorting gave the naive CD8 T cells. TCRdb independently ran MiXCR on the PCR reads; one entry per CDR3 protein. The sample lists approximately 630,000 distinct CDR3 sequences; around 25% were seen once. The sample belongs to a study of molecular identifiers for immune sequencing clone quantification. The receptor was isolated from a human donor in good health. Some libraries in this study had Jurkat cell RNA spiked in. Sequenced sample: naive CD8+ T cells from blood, with Jurkat cell RNA spiked in. Described subset: FACS-sorted CD8+CD4-CCR7+CD45RA+ naive T cells.

The CDR3 sequence is CASSSYSPDTQYF. CDR3 DNA: TGTGCCAGCAGTTCCTACAGTCCAGATACGCAGTATTTT. V is TRBV6-5 and J is TRBJ2-3; no clear D gene. The CDR3 totals 13 residues. V was pared by 4 bases and J by 4 bases, with 9 bases between. From germline, CDR1 is MNHEY and CDR2 SVGAGI.